The 29 T cell receptor beta chains listed next were all sequenced from one sample in a study of cytomegalovirus exposure and HLA in healthy donors. Clones were read by immunoSEQ multiplex PCR, and TCRdb kept only the in-frame ones, dropping some. The sample includes approximately 58,000 clones, roughly 94% of them seen just once. Sequenced input: PBMCs. These receptors were taken from a woman between 18 and 29 years old in good health and CMV-seropositive.

This clone was detected once. The chain joins TRBV6-5 to TRBJ1-2, with 8 nucleotides matching TRBD1. The CDR3 is made up of 13 amino acids. Trimming removed 6 bases from V and 3 bases from J; junction bases left unmatched: 3. CDR1 is MNHEY and CDR2 is SVGAGI in the germline V gene. The DNA for the CDR3 is TGTGCCAGCAGCCAGACAGGGGACTATGGCTACACCTTC. It yields the protein CASSQTGDYGYTF.

The chain uses TRBV2 and TRBJ2-1; 9 positions agree with TRBD2. The CDR3 is 16 amino acids. CDR1 and CDR2 (germline): SNHLY, FYNNEI. The J segment lost 4 bases and the V segment lost 1 base, leaving 5 bases of the junction unmatched. CDR3 amino acids: CASSEVGLALYNEQFF. CDR3 DNA: TGTGCCAGCAGTGAAGTGGGACTAGCTTTGTACAATGAGCAGTTCTTC.

The chain links TRBV7-3 to TRBJ2-1; 9 bases agree with TRBD2. The CDR3 length is 15 residues. V gave up 2 bases and J gave up 7 bases; unmatched junction bases: 6. Germline CDR1 SGHTA, CDR2 FQGTGA. CDR3 DNA sequence: TGTGCCAGCAGCTTACTCCTTAGCGGGAGAAATGAGCAGTTCTTC. Its protein is CASSLLLSGRNEQFF.

The V call is TRBV9, the J call TRBJ2-5; D is perhaps TRBD2 (6 bases). The CDR3 runs 15 residues. Germline V gene sequence: CDR1 SGDLS, CDR2 YYNGEE. V was trimmed by 0 bases and J by 4 bases, leaving 13 bases between them. The CDR3 reads CASSVDQRTTETQYF. CDR3 sequence (DNA): TGTGCCAGCAGCGTAGATCAGCGGACTACAGAGACCCAGTACTTC.

The gene calls are TRBV6-5 and TRBJ1-2, with 7 positions matching TRBD1. This CDR3 region has 14 residues. Trimming cost V 5 bases and J 1 base; bases outside gene matches: 4. Germline lookup yields CDR1 MNHEY and CDR2 SVGAGI. Written as DNA, the CDR3 is TGTGCCAGCAGTCCCGACAGGGATAACTATGGCTACACCTTC. Amino acids: CASSPDRDNYGYTF.

The chain has TRBV10-2 and TRBJ2-7, with 9 positions matching TRBD2. With V trimmed by 8 bases and J by 0 bases, 5 bases remained unmatched. The CDR3 is 14 amino acids. Germline V gene sequence: CDR1 WSHSY, CDR2 SAAADI. The CDR3 here is CASRLAGSSYEQYF. Here the CDR3 DNA reads TGCGCCAGCCGGCTAGCGGGAAGCTCCTACGAGCAGTACTTC.

This chain links TRBV4-1 with TRBJ2-2, with 8 bases aligning to TRBD1. The junction had 6 bases not matched to a gene; V was cut back by 4 bases and J by 5 bases. This CDR3 is 15 amino acids long. CDR1 is MGHRA, CDR2 YSYEKL, per germline. The CDR3 sequence is CASSRGQGPTGELFF. The CDR3 DNA follows: TGCGCCAGCAGCCGCGGACAGGGCCCAACCGGGGAGCTGTTTTTT.

The V and J genes are TRBV13 and TRBJ2-7; D might be TRBD2 (5 bases). This CDR3 has 13 residues. V dropped 5 bases and J dropped 1 base, with 9 bases sitting between them. CDR1 is PRHDT, CDR2 FYEKMQ, per germline (reference sequence). DNA of the CDR3: TGTGCCAGCAGCCCCAAGCGGTCCTACGAGCAGTACTTC. Translation: CASSPKRSYEQYF. The full variable domain, with the rest looked up from reference TRBV13 and TRBJ2-7, is AAGVIQSPRHLIKEKRETATLKCYPIPRHDTVYWYQQGPGQDPQFLISFYEKMQSDKGSIPDRFSAQQFSDYHSELNMSSLELGDSALYFCASSPKRSYEQYFGPGTRLTVT.

The CDR3 spells CASSFRGHQETQYF. The CDR3 DNA is TGTGCCAGCAGCTTCAGGGGCCACCAAGAGACCCAGTACTTC. The chain carries TRBV13 and TRBJ2-5, with TRBD1 as a possible D gene (6 bases). The CDR3 extends over 14 amino acids. Trimming removed 3 bases at V and 0 bases at J, with 8 bases between. From germline, CDR1 is PRHDT and CDR2 FYEKMQ (reference sequence).

CDR3 residues: CASSLTHYEQYF. The CDR3 DNA sequence: TGTGCCAGCAGCCTGACTCACTACGAGCAGTACTTC. The rearrangement joins TRBV7-2 to TRBJ2-7; no reliable D call. V lost 5 bases, J lost 3 bases, and 8 bases lay in between. The CDR3 sequence is 12 residues long. CDR1 is SGHTA, CDR2 FQGNSA, per germline.

The chain carries TRBV5-1 and TRBJ2-5; 7 bases map to TRBD1. V was pared by 0 bases and J by 4 bases, with 6 bases of the junction left unmatched. Germline V CDR1 and CDR2: SGHRS, YFSETQ. This CDR3 has 15 amino acids. CDR3 bases: TGCGCCAGCAGCTTGGACGGGACAGATAGAGAGACCCAGTACTTC. This codes for CASSLDGTDRETQYF.

The rearrangement joins TRBV5-4 to TRBJ1-2; D may be TRBD1 (5 bases). The V gene's germline CDR1 is SGHNT and CDR2 YYREEE (reference sequence). The CDR3 totals 16 residues. Trimming pared 0 bases from V and 5 bases from J, leaving 17 bases between. The DNA for the CDR3 is TGTGCCAGCAGCTTGGCCTTTGGCAGGGAGGTGTATGGCTACACCTTC. Encoded protein: CASSLAFGREVYGYTF.

This chain connects TRBV29-1 to TRBJ2-5; weak D call: TRBD2 (6 bases). This CDR3 is built from 13 residues. Trimming removed 3 bases from V and 4 bases from J, with 12 bases in between. Germline V gives CDR1 SQVTM, CDR2 ANQGSEA. CDR3 bases: TGCAGCGTTGACGTGGGGGGTCGAGAGACCCAGTACTTC. This gives the protein CSVDVGGRETQYF. The variable domain in full, with the rest retrieved from reference TRBV29-1 and TRBJ2-5, is SAVISQKPSRDICQRGTSLTIQCQVDSQVTMMFWYRQQPGQSLTLIATANQGSEATYESGFVIDKFPISRPNLTFSTLTVSNMSPEDSSIYLCSVDVGGRETQYFGPGTRLLVL.

The chain joins TRBV5-1 to TRBJ2-1; 8 nucleotides line up with TRBD2. The CDR3 contains 15 residues. Trimming removed 1 base from V and 2 bases from J; junction bases left unmatched: 2. CDR1 and CDR2 (germline): SGHRS, YFSETQ. The CDR3 coding sequence is TGCGCCAGCAGCTTGCAAGCGGGAGCCTACAATGAGCAGTTCTTC. This gives the protein CASSLQAGAYNEQFF.

V and J are TRBV11-3 and TRBJ2-7; D gene unclear. V was cut by 5 bases and J by 3 bases, with 11 bases left in between. Germline V gene sequence: CDR1 SGHNT, CDR2 YENEEA. This CDR3 contains 13 residues. The CDR3 sequence: CASSREARYEQYF. In DNA, the CDR3 is TGTGCCAGCAGCCGTGAAGCGCGCTACGAGCAGTACTTC. The entire variable domain, with the rest obtained from reference TRBV11-3 and TRBJ2-7, is as follows: EAGVVQSPRYKIIEKKQPVAFWCNPISGHNTLYWYLQNLGQGPELLIRYENEEAVDDSQLPKDRFSAERLKGVDSTLKIQPAELGDSAVYLCASSREARYEQYFGPGTRLTVT.

The V call is TRBV28, the J call TRBJ2-2; 9 nucleotides match TRBD1. Trimming at V came to 6 bases and at J to 9 bases, leaving 8 bases not matched to a gene. The V gene's germline CDR1 is MDHEN and CDR2 SYDVKM. The CDR3 contains 14 residues. CDR3 bases: TGTGCCAGCAGAGGGACAGGGTCTCACCGGGAGCTGTTTTTT. Its translation: CASRGTGSHRELFF.

V is TRBV15 and J is TRBJ2-7; possibly TRBD1 for D (7 bases). Germline-derived CDR1 and CDR2 are LNHNV and YYDKDF (reference sequence). This CDR3 has 15 residues. Deletions cut 3 bases from V and 6 bases from J, with 18 bases between. CDR3 sequence reads: CATSRRSLQGGEQYF. CDR3 DNA: TGTGCCACCAGCAGGAGGAGCCTCCAGGGGGGCGAGCAGTACTTC.

The chain recombines TRBV13 with TRBJ2-3; no firm D call. CDR1 and CDR2 from the germline V gene are PRHDT and FYEKMQ (reference sequence). This CDR3 comprises 12 residues. V lost 8 bases and J 2 bases, leaving 8 bases between the germline ends. CDR3 DNA: TGTGCCAGCGGGCAGGTCACAGATACGCAGTATTTT. Its translation: CASGQVTDTQYF.

This sequence joins TRBV5-8 and TRBJ2-3; 10 positions match TRBD1. V lost 8 bases to trimming and J lost 3 bases; unmatched junction nucleotides: 6. CDR1 SGHTS and CDR2 YDEGEE come from the germline V gene. This CDR3 spans 14 amino acids. Written as DNA, the CDR3 is TGTGCCAGTGGGCCGGGACAGGGGACAGATACGCAGTATTTT. This codes for CASGPGQGTDTQYF. Drawing the rest from reference TRBV5-8 and TRBJ2-3, the complete variable domain is EAGVTQSPTHLIKTRGQQATLRCSPISGHTSVYWYQQALGLGLQFLLWYDEGEERNRGNFPPRFSGRQFPNYSSELNVNALELEDSALYLCASGPGQGTDTQYFGPGTRLTVL.

The count of this clone is one. J is TRBJ1-1 and V is TRBV7-3, with D perhaps TRBD1 (5 bases). The germline CDR1 and CDR2 sequences are SGHTA and FQGTGA. V lost 2 bases, J lost 4 bases, and 20 bases lay in between. This CDR3 has 17 residues. This CDR3 reads CASSLRGGRTRSTEAFF. The CDR3 DNA follows: TGTGCCAGCAGCTTACGGGGGGGAAGGACACGAAGCACTGAAGCTTTCTTT.

The genes are TRBV27 and TRBJ1-2; 7 bases map to TRBD1. CDR1 is MNHEY and CDR2 is SMNVEV in the germline V gene (reference sequence). The CDR3 is 14 amino acids. After removal of 2 bases from V and 6 bases from J, the junction contained 6 bases not matched to a gene. The CDR3 sequence is CASSLRGRRDGYTF. The CDR3, as DNA: TGTGCCAGCAGTTTAAGGGGGCGCCGAGATGGCTACACCTTC.

The V and J genes are TRBV29-1 and TRBJ2-1; TRBD1 aligns across 10 bases. V shed 7 bases, J shed 7 bases, and the junction held 10 bases outside the gene matches. CDR1 SQVTM and CDR2 ANQGSEA come from the germline V gene. The CDR3 covers 14 residues. The CDR3 here is CSGSGTGERNEQFF. The CDR3, as DNA: TGCAGCGGGTCCGGGACAGGGGAGAGGAATGAGCAGTTCTTC.

This clone was picked up a small number of times. V usage is TRBV29-1 and J usage is TRBJ1-1, with TRBD1 identical over 8 bases. This CDR3 region has 15 residues. The V gene's germline CDR1 is SQVTM and CDR2 ANQGSEA. Germline trimming cut 2 bases from V and 0 bases from J; bases unmatched to any gene: 5. The CDR3, as DNA: TGCAGCGTTGAATCCGGGACAGGTGTGAACACTGAAGCTTTCTTT. Amino acid sequence: CSVESGTGVNTEAFF.

J is TRBJ1-2 and V is TRBV2; D unresolved. The V end was cut by 10 bases, the J end by 9 bases, with 21 bases between. The CDR3 runs to 13 residues. Per germline, CDR1 SNHLY and CDR2 FYNNEI. The CDR3 bases are TGTGCCACCTACTTTGAGAGCCCCTTGAGCTACACCTTC. Amino acid sequence: CATYFESPLSYTF.

The chain is built from TRBV18 and TRBJ2-3, with D perhaps matching TRBD1 (5 bases). The CDR3 totals 16 residues. CDR1 is KGHSH, CDR2 LQKENI, per germline. Trimming stripped 1 base from V and 4 bases from J, with 15 bases between. CDR3 nucleotides: TGTGCCAGCTCACCACGTTTGGTCAGGGATGCAGATACGCAGTATTTT. Translation gives CASSPRLVRDADTQYF. Filled out from reference TRBV18 and TRBJ2-3, the complete variable domain reads NAGVMQNPRHLVRRRGQEARLRCSPMKGHSHVYWYRQLPEEGLKFMVYLQKENIIDESGMPKERFSAEFPKEGPSILRIQQVVRGDSAAYFCASSPRLVRDADTQYFGPGTRLTVL.

V gene TRBV27 combines with J gene TRBJ2-3; 11 bases line up with TRBD2. The CDR3 covers 17 residues. The V and J ends lost 6 bases and 2 bases, in that order; junction bases with no gene match: 10. Germline V gene sequence: CDR1 MNHEY, CDR2 SMNVEV (reference sequence). The CDR3 region is CASSKVTSGDFTDTQYF. The CDR3 DNA is TGTGCCAGCAGCAAGGTGACTAGCGGGGATTTCACAGATACGCAGTATTTT.

The chain couples TRBV10-3 to TRBJ1-3; a possible D gene is TRBD1 (6 bases). The germline V and J ends were trimmed by 8 bases and 0 bases, with 8 bases remaining between them. This CDR3 region has 13 residues. Germline V gene data show CDR1 as ENHRY and CDR2 as SYGVKD. CDR3 sequence reads: CAISGHSGNTIYF. CDR3 nucleotide sequence: TGTGCCATCTCGGGACACTCTGGAAACACCATATATTTT.

This clone was seen just once. CDR3 loop: CASSPLGAGEQYF. DNA for the CDR3: TGTGCCAGCAGTCCCTTGGGGGCGGGCGAGCAGTACTTC. The V call is TRBV27, the J call TRBJ2-7, with D maybe TRBD1 (6 bases). V dropped 5 bases and J dropped 6 bases, with 14 bases sitting between them. CDR3 size: 13 residues. Germline lookup yields CDR1 MNHEY and CDR2 SMNVEV (reference sequence).

The rearrangement uses TRBV7-3 and TRBJ2-7; D call uncertain. Trimming took off 4 bases at V and 2 bases at J, with 9 bases between the two ends. CDR1 is SGHTA and CDR2 is FQGTGA in the germline V gene. The CDR3 has 13 amino acids. This CDR3 is CASSSYPTYEQYF. CDR3 nucleotide sequence: TGTGCCAGCAGCTCCTACCCGACCTACGAGCAGTACTTC.